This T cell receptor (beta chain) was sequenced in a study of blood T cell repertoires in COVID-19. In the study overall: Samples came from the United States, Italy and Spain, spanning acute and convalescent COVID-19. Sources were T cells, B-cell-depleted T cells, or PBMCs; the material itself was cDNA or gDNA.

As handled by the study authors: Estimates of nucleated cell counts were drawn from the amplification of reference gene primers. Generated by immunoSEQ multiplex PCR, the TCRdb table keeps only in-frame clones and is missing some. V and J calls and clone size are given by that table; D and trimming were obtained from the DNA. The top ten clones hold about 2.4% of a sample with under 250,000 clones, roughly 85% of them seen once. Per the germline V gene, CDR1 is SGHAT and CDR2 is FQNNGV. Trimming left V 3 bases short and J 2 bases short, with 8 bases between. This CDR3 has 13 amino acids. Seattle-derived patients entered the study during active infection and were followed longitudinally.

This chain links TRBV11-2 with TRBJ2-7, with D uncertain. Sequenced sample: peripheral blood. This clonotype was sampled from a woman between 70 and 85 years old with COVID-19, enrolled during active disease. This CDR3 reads CASSLANPYEQYF. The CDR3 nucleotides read TGTGCCAGCAGCTTGGCCAATCCCTACGAGCAGTACTTC.